This section outlines one T cell receptor (beta chain) sequence together with its context. Antigen unknown. The data were produced by immunoSEQ multiplex PCR, yet TCRdb's version contains in-frame clones alone and is incomplete. The top ten hold roughly 4% of the sample, which has some 150,000 clones, approximately 85% seen once. The sample comes from a study of T cell responses to AZD1222 COVID-19 vaccine. Study-level findings and limits: Clonal diversity may have been underestimated in mostly white British donors. Spike-specific TCRs gained breadth and depth after people received two AZD1222 doses. Repertoires were obtained only post-peak T cell response. Just 6 or 7 people given AZD1222 tested seropositive at baseline.

V was pared by 3 bases and J by 1 base, with 10 bases between. The CDR3 loop spans 15 amino acids. Germline values: CDR1 MNHEY, CDR2 SVGEGT. This specimen was peripheral blood, taken on day 0 of MenACWY control vaccination. The chain links TRBV6-2 or TRBV6-3 to TRBJ1-5; D is ambiguous. This receptor was obtained from an adult in good health. CDR3 DNA: TGTGCCAGCAGTTATCAGCGGATCAGCAATCAGCCCCAGCATTTT. It yields the protein CASSYQRISNQPQHF.